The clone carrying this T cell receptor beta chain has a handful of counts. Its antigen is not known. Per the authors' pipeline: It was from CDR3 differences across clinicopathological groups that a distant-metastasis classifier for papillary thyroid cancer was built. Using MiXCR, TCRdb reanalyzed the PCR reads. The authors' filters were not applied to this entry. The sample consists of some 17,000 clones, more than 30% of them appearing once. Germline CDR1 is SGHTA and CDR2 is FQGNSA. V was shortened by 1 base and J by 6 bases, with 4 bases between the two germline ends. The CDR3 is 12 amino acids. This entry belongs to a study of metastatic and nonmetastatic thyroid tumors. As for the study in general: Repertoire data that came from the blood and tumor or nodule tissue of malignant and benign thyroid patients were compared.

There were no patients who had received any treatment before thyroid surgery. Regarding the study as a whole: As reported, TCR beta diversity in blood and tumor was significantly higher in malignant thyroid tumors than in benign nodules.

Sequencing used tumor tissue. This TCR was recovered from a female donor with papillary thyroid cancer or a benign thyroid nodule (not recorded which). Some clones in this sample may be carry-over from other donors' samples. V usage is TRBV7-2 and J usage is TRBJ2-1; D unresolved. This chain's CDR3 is CASSLDINEQFF. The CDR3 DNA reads TGTGCCAGCAGCTTAGACATCAATGAGCAGTTCTTC.